This TCR beta chain was sequenced during a study of cytomegalovirus exposure and HLA in healthy donors. V was pared by 1 base and J by 3 bases, with 7 bases of the junction left unmatched. Germline-derived CDR1 and CDR2 are SGHNT and YYREEE (reference sequence). This CDR3 contains 16 residues. PCR primers comprised 60 Vbeta and 13 Jbeta primers. The protocol was immunoSEQ multiplex PCR, while the TCRdb copy is restricted to in-frame clones and leaves out a portion. The table records over 150,000 clones, less than 85% of them present only once. The rearrangement joins TRBV5-4 to TRBJ2-3; 8 bases are a match to TRBD2. This clonotype was sampled from a man aged 30-40 years in good health and CMV-seropositive. Sequencing was performed on PBMCs. The CDR3 here is CASSLWSGLATDTQYF. The CDR3 DNA reads TGTGCCAGCAGCTTGTGGTCTGGACTAGCAACAGATACGCAGTATTTT.